This TCR beta chain was captured by sequencing in a study of T cells in Graves' hyperthyroidism and ophthalmopathy. Notes on the study in general: The model forecast ophthalmopathy, anticipating it by a median approximately 6.2 months before onset. A 13 V-J model separated ophthalmopathy from stable hyperthyroidism.

Template material for amplifying TCR beta CDR3 regions consisted of RNA transcripts. HTBI primers were employed in a first-round RT-PCR of the TCR CDR3. MiXCR, applied by TCRdb to the multiplex PCR reads, yields one record per CDR3 protein. The sample shows about 570,000 distinct CDR3 sequences, about 43% of them seen only once. This clonotype was detected many times. Antigen specificity is unknown. V lost 1 base, J lost 4 bases, and 7 bases lay in between. This CDR3 has 13 residues. Germline V gives CDR1 ENHRY, CDR2 SYGVKD. The sample comprised peripheral blood or thyroid tissue (not recorded which). This clonotype was obtained from an adult woman with Graves' disease, either hyperthyroidism or ophthalmopathy (not recorded which). V gene TRBV10-3 combines with J gene TRBJ2-5; D is ambiguous. This CDR3 reads CAISEYVGETQYF. CDR3 DNA sequence: TGTGCCATCAGTGAGTACGTCGGAGAGACCCAGTACTTC.